This is a list of T cell receptor beta chains from one sample in a study of vaccination effects on CD4 cells after COVID-19. What these receptors recognize is not known. TCRdb's table, derived via immunoSEQ multiplex PCR, lists solely in-frame clones and lacks some. The data show around 40,000 clones, with 55% to 80% seen just once and 4.2% held by the top ten. The source was CD4+ T cells from PBMCs cultured without peptide, collected before COVID-19 vaccination. These receptors were obtained from a human donor who received a COVID-19 vaccine. The CDR3 runs from the conserved cysteine through the conserved F or W. The order of the fields is clone size, V gene, J gene, CDR3 protein. For some rows the clone size is stated as once, few or many, or as a class when expanded; others skip it.

size: NA
V: TRBV10-1
J: TRBJ2-5
CDR3: CASSEGTGGAQETQYF

size: medium-sized
V: TRBV19
J: TRBJ1-1
CDR3: CASRLGTMNTEAFF

size: NA
V: TRBV5-6
J: TRBJ1-3
CDR3: CASSLGQYSGNTIYF

size: NA
V: TRBV28
J: TRBJ1-5
CDR3: CASSLLTGNNQPQHF

size: NA
V: TRBV3-1/TRBV3-2
J: TRBJ2-3
CDR3: CASSQDGANTDTQYF

size: NA
V: TRBV7-9
J: TRBJ2-3
CDR3: CASSLGGLAVWADTQYF

size: NA
V: TRBV19
J: TRBJ2-5
CDR3: CASSGGLAGEGETQYF

size: once
V: TRBV24-1
J: TRBJ2-1
CDR3: CATSDIRGSSYNEQFF

size: few
V: TRBV5-1
J: TRBJ2-3
CDR3: CASSSTTGQGTDTQYF

size: NA
V: TRBV4-2
J: TRBJ2-2
CDR3: CASSQGTSGFGELFF

size: NA
V: TRBV6-4
J: TRBJ2-3
CDR3: CASSDSHRGDTQYF

size: NA
V: TRBV11-2
J: TRBJ1-2
CDR3: CASSTPFRGPNYGYTF

size: NA
V: TRBV12-5
J: TRBJ1-1
CDR3: CASGLELGGGTEAFF

size: few
V: TRBV20-1
J: TRBJ1-2
CDR3: CSARTTAGYTF

size: NA
V: TRBV10-3
J: TRBJ1-1
CDR3: CAISLDQAKAFF

size: NA
V: TRBV14
J: TRBJ1-2
CDR3: CASRGRANYGYTF

size: once
V: TRBV5-5
J: TRBJ1-2
CDR3: CASSFDLGQGVYGYTF

size: NA
V: TRBV2
J: TRBJ1-5
CDR3: CASSGRVNQPQHF

size: NA
V: TRBV21-1
J: TRBJ2-4
CDR3: CASSMGANLAKNIQYF

size: NA
V: TRBV3-1/TRBV3-2
J: TRBJ1-6
CDR3: CASSQGQNNSPLHF

size: NA
V: TRBV18
J: TRBJ2-5
CDR3: CASSPPGLAEETQYF

size: NA
V: TRBV4-1
J: TRBJ1-1
CDR3: CASRRENTEAFF

size: NA
V: TRBV19
J: TRBJ1-1
CDR3: CASSSVPVASTEAFF

size: few
V: TRBV27
J: TRBJ2-3
CDR3: CASSSPLAGGTDTQYF

size: once
V: TRBV9
J: TRBJ1-1
CDR3: CASSLSGPNTEAFF

size: NA
V: TRBV5-1
J: TRBJ1-3
CDR3: CASSLEPATSSGNTIYF

size: NA
V: TRBV29-1
J: TRBJ2-5
CDR3: CSVEDRASGIGETQYF

size: few
V: TRBV18
J: TRBJ2-3
CDR3: CASSPRADTQYF

size: NA
V: TRBV20-1
J: TRBJ2-7
CDR3: CSASRLAGLYEQYF

size: few
V: TRBV27
J: TRBJ1-1
CDR3: CASSLSGGVNTEAFF

size: NA
V: TRBV2
J: TRBJ1-1
CDR3: CASIRNTEAFF

size: NA
V: TRBV5-1
J: TRBJ1-1
CDR3: CASSPDRDTEAFF

size: NA
V: TRBV5-1
J: TRBJ1-5
CDR3: CASSLTGFNQPQHF

size: few
V: TRBV5-1
J: TRBJ2-2
CDR3: CASSLEGLPGGELFF

size: NA
V: TRBV30
J: TRBJ1-5
CDR3: CAWTYTGDRNQPQHF

size: NA
V: TRBV2
J: TRBJ2-6
CDR3: CASMRQRDNVLTF

size: NA
V: TRBV3-1/TRBV3-2
J: TRBJ1-6
CDR3: CATTQGQHNSPLHF

size: NA
V: TRBV12-3/TRBV12-4
J: TRBJ1-2
CDR3: CASSFRLLDGYTF

size: NA
V: TRBV2
J: TRBJ2-5
CDR3: CAITLGLAGPGETQYF

size: NA
V: TRBV2
J: TRBJ2-2
CDR3: CASSEQDRGGGELFF

size: NA
V: TRBV10-2
J: TRBJ2-3
CDR3: CASSESATSGGVTDTQYF

size: NA
V: TRBV18
J: TRBJ1-1
CDR3: CASSPRSEAFF

size: NA
V: TRBV20-1
J: TRBJ1-2
CDR3: CSATNYGYTF

size: NA
V: TRBV29-1
J: TRBJ2-1
CDR3: CSVEGRAGGLTTYNEQFF

size: few
V: TRBV5-1
J: TRBJ1-1
CDR3: CASSFGDRGLFEAFF

size: NA
V: TRBV3-1/TRBV3-2
J: TRBJ1-2
CDR3: CASSQGPTRGGDNGYTF

size: NA
V: TRBV19
J: TRBJ2-7
CDR3: CASSPLAGGPYEQYF

size: NA
V: TRBV4-1
J: TRBJ2-5
CDR3: CASKRTGAPQETQYF

size: NA
V: TRBV5-8
J: TRBJ2-7
CDR3: CASSLIKEQYF

size: NA
V: TRBV6-1
J: TRBJ2-5
CDR3: CASSEIPQETQYF

size: NA
V: TRBV30
J: TRBJ1-1
CDR3: CAWSVLSSRNTEAFF